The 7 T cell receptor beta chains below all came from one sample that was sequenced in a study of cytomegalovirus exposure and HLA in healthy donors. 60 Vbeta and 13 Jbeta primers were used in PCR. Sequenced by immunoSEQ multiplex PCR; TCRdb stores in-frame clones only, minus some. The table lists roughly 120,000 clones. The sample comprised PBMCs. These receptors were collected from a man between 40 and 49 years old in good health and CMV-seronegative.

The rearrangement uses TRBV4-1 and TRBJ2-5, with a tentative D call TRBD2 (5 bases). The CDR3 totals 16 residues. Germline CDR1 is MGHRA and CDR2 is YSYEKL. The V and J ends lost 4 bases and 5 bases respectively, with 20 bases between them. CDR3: CASSPRHVSSRETQYF. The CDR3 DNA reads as TGCGCCAGCAGCCCGAGGCACGTGTCTAGCAGGGAGACCCAGTACTTC.

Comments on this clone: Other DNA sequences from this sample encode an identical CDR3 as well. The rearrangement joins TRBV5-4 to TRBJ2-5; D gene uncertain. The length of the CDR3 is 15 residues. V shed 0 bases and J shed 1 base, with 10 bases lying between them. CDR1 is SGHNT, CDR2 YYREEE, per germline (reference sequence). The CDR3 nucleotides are TGTGCCAGCAGCTTGGCCGGCGGCTTCCAAGAGACCCAGTACTTC. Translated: CASSLAGGFQETQYF.

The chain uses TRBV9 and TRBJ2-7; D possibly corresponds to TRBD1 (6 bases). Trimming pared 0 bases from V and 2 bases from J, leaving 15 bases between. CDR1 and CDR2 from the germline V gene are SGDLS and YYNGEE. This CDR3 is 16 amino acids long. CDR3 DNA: TGTGCCAGCAGCGTAGATGGTACAGGGCCTACCTACGAGCAGTACTTC. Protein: CASSVDGTGPTYEQYF.

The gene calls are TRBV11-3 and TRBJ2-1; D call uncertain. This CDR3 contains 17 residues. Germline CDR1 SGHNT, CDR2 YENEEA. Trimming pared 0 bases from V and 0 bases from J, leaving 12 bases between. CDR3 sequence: CASSLDTLLPSYNEQFF. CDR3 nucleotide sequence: TGTGCCAGCAGCTTAGATACTCTGCTTCCCTCCTACAATGAGCAGTTCTTC.

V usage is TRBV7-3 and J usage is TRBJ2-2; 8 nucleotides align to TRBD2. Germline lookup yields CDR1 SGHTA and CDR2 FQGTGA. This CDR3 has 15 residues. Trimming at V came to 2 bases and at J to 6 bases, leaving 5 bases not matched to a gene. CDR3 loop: CASSLDSGKAGELFF. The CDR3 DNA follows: TGTGCCAGCAGCTTAGATAGCGGGAAGGCCGGGGAGCTGTTTTTT.

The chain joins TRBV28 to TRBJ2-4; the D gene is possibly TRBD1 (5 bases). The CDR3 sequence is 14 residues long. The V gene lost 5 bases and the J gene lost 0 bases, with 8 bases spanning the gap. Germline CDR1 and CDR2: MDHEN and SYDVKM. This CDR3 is CASSVQGAKNIQYF. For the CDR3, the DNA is TGTGCCAGCAGTGTGCAGGGAGCCAAAAACATTCAGTACTTC. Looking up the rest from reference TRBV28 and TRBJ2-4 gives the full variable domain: DVKVTQSSRYLVKRTGEKVFLECVQDMDHENMFWYRQDPGLGLRLIYFSYDVKMKEKGDIPEGYSVSREKKERFSLILESASTNQTSMYLCASSVQGAKNIQYFGAGTRLSVL.

The CDR3 DNA reads TGTGCCAGCAGTTTAGACAGGACCCAGTACTTC. Encoded protein: CASSLDRTQYF. The J gene is TRBJ2-5, the V gene TRBV28, with a tentative D call TRBD1 (5 bases). The CDR3 has 11 residues. Germline V gives CDR1 MDHEN, CDR2 SYDVKM. The germline V and J ends were trimmed by 2 bases and 7 bases, with 5 bases remaining between them.